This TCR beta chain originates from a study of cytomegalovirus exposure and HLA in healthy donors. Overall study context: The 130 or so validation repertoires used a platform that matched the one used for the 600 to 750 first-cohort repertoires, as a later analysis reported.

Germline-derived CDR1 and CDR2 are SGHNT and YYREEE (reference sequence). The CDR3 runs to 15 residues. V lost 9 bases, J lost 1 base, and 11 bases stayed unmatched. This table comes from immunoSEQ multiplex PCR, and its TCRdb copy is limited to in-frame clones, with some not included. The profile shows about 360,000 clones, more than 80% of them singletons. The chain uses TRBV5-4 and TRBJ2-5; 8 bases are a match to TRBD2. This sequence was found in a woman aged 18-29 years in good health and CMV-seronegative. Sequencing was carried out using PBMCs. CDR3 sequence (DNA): TGTGCCACACACCGAACTAGCGGACTCCAAGAGACCCAGTACTTC. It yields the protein CATHRTSGLQETQYF.